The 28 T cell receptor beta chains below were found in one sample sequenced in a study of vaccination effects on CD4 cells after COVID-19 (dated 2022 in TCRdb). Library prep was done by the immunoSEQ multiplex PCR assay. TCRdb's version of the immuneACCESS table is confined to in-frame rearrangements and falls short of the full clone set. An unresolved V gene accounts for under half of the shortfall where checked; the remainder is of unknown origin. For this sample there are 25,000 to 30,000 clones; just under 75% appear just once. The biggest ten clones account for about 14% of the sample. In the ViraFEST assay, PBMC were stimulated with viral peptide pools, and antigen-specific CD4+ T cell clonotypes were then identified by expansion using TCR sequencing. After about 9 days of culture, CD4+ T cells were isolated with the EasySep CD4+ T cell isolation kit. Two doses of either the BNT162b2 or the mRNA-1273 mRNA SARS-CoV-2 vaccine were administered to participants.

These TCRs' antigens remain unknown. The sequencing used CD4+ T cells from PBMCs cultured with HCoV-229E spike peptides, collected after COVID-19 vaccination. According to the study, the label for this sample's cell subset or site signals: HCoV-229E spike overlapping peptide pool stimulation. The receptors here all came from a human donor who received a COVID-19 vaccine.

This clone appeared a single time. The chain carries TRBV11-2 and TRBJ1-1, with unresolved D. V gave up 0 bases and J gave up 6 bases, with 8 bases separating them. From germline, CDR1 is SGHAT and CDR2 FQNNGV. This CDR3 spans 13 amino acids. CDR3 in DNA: TGTGCCAGCAGCTTAGACAGGTCGCCTGAAGCTTTCTTT. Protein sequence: CASSLDRSPEAFF.

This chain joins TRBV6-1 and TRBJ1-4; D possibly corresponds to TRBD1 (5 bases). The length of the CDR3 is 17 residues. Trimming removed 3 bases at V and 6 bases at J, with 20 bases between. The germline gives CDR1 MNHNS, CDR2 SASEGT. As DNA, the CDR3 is TGTGCCAGCAGTGAGAGGGAGACGGGGGTAGGGGATGAAAAACTGTTTTTT. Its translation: CASSERETGVGDEKLFF.

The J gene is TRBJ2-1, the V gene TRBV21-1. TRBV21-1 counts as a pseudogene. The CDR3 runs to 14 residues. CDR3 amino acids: CASSGSDGYNEQFF. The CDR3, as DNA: TGTGCCAGCAGCGGTTCGGACGGATACAATGAGCAGTTCTTC.

CDR3 amino acids: CASSEASGFLQETQYF. CDR3 DNA: TGTGCCAGCAGTGAAGCGTCGGGATTTTTACAAGAGACCCAGTACTTC. The gene calls are TRBV2 and TRBJ2-5; possibly TRBD2 for D (5 bases). The CDR3 runs 16 residues. With 0 bases removed from V and 2 bases from J, the gap between germline ends came to 13 bases. Germline-derived CDR1 and CDR2 are SNHLY and FYNNEI.

CDR3 residues: CASSPSGLNYEQYF. Here the CDR3 DNA reads TGTGCCAGCAGCCCTAGCGGGCTTAACTACGAGCAGTACTTC. This rearrangement joins TRBV3-1 (or the pseudogene TRBV3-2) to TRBJ2-7, with 8 bases fitting TRBD2. The CDR3 has 14 residues. Trimming cost V 4 bases and J 3 bases; bases outside gene matches: 5. Germline-derived CDR1 and CDR2 are LGHDT and YNNKEL (reference sequence).

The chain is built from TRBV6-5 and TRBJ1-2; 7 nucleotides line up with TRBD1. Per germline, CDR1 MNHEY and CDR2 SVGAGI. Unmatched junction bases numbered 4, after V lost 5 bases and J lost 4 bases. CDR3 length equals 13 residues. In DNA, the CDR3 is TGTGCCAGCAGTACAGGGGTAGGCTATGGCTACACCTTC. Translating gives CASSTGVGYGYTF.

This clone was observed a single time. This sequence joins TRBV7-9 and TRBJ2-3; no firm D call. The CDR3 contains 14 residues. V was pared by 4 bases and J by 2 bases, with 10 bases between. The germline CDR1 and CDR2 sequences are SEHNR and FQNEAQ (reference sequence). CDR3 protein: CASSYTSNTDTQYF. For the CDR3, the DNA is TGTGCCAGCAGCTACACGAGTAACACAGATACGCAGTATTTT.

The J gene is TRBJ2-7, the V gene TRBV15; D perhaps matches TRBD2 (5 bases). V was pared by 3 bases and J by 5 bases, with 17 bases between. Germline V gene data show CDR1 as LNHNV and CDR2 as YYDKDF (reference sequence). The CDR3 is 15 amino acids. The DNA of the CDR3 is TGTGCCACCAGCAGGGACTCTCGGGGTCTAGACGAGCAGTACTTC. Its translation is CATSRDSRGLDEQYF.

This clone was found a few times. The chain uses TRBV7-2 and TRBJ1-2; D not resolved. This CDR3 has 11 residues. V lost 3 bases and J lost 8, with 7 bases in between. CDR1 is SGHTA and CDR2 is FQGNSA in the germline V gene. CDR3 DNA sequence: TGTGCCAGCAGCTTTCTTCGCGGCTACACCTTC. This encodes CASSFLRGYTF.

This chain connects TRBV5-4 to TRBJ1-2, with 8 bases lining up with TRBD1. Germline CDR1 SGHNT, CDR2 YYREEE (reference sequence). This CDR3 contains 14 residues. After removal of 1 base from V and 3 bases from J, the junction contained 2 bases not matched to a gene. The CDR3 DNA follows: TGTGCCAGCAGCTTGCAGGGGGCAGACTATGGCTACACCTTC. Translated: CASSLQGADYGYTF.

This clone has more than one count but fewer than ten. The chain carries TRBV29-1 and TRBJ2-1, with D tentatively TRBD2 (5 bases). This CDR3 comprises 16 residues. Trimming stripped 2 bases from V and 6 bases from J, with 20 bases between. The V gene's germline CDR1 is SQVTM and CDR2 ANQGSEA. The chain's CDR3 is CSVEFLPSWMVNEQFF. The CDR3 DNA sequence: TGCAGCGTTGAATTCCTTCCTAGCTGGATGGTCAATGAGCAGTTCTTC.

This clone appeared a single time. The CDR3 here is CASSSQRENYRTQYF. CDR3 nucleotides: TGTGCCAGCAGCTCTCAGCGGGAGAATTATAGGACCCAGTACTTC. The chain links TRBV11-1 to TRBJ2-5; 8 bases fit TRBD2. V gave up 4 bases and J gave up 7 bases; unmatched junction bases: 11. CDR3 length: 15 residues. CDR1 is SGHAT, CDR2 FQDESV, per germline (reference sequence). Full variable domain (outside the CDR3, taken from reference TRBV11-1 and TRBJ2-5): EAEVAQSPRYKITEKSQAVAFWCDPISGHATLYWYRQILGQGPELLVQFQDESVVDDSQLPKDRFSAERLKGVDSTLKIQPAELGDSAMYLCASSSQRENYRTQYFGPGTRLLVL.

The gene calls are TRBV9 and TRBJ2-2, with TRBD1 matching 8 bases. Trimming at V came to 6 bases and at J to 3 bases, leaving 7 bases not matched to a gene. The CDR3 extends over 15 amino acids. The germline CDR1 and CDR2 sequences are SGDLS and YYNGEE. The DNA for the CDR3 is TGTGCCAGCATCTATGCGGACAGGGACACCGGGGAGCTGTTTTTT. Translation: CASIYADRDTGELFF.

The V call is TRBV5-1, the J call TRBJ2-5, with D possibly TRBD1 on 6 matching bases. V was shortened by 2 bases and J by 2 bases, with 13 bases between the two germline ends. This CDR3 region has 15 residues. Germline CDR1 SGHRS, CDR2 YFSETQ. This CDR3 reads CASSLPRGEQETQYF. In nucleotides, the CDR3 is TGCGCCAGCAGCTTACCCAGGGGCGAACAAGAGACCCAGTACTTC.

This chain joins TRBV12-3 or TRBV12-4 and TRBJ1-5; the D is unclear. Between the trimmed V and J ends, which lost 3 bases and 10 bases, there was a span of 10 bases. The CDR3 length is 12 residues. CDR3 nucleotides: TGTGCCAGCAGTTTCCCCGCGGGACCCCAGCATTTT. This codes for CASSFPAGPQHF.

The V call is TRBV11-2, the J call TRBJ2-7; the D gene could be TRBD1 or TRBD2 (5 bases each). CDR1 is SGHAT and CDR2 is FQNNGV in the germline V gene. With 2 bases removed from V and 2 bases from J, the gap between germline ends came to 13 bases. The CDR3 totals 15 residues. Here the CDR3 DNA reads TGTGCCAGCAGCTTAAACCGGGACGGAACCTACGAGCAGTACTTC. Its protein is CASSLNRDGTYEQYF.

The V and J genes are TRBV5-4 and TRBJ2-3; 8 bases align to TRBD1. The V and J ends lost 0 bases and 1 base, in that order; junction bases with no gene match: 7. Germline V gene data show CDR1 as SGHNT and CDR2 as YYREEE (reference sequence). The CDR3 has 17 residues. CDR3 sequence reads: CASSLELQGAGTDTQYF. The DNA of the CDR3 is TGTGCCAGCAGCTTGGAACTTCAGGGGGCAGGCACAGATACGCAGTATTTT. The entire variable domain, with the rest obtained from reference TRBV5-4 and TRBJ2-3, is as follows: ETGVTQSPTHLIKTRGQQVTLRCSSQSGHNTVSWYQQALGQGPQFIFQYYREEENGRGNFPPRFSGLQFPNYSSELNVNALELDDSALYLCASSLELQGAGTDTQYFGPGTRLTVL.

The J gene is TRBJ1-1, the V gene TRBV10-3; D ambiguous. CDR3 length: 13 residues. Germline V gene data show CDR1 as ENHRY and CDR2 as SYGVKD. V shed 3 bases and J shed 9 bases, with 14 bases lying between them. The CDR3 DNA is TGTGCCATCAGTGATGATAATGAGGATCAAGCTTTCTTT. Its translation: CAISDDNEDQAFF.

DNA of the CDR3: TGTGCCAGCAGCGGACAGGGTAGGGCGACCGGGGAGCTGTTTTTT. This translates into CASSGQGRATGELFF. V is TRBV7-9 and J is TRBJ2-2, with TRBD1 identical over 8 bases. Germline CDR1 SEHNR, CDR2 FQNEAQ (reference sequence). Trimming took 5 bases from V and 5 from J; bases not matched to a gene: 7. The CDR3 length is 15 residues. Based on the CDR3 plus reference TRBV7-9 and TRBJ2-2, the full variable domain is DTGVSQNPRHKITKRGQNVTFRCDPISEHNRLYWYRQTLGQGPEFLTYFQNEAQLEKSRLLSDRFSAERPKGSFSTLEIQRTEQGDSAMYLCASSGQGRATGELFFGEGSRLTVL.

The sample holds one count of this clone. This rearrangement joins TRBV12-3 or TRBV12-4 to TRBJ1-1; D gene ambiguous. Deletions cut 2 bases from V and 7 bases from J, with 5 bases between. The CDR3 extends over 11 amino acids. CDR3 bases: TGTGCCAGCAGTTTACAGCTTGAAGCTTTCTTT. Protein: CASSLQLEAFF.

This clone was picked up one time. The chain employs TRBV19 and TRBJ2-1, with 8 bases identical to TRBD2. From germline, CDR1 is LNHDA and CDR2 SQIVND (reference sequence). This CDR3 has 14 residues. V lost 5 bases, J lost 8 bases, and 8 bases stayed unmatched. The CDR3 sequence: CASSFGRDVYEQFF. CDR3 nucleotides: TGTGCCAGTAGTTTCGGGAGGGACGTATATGAGCAGTTCTTC. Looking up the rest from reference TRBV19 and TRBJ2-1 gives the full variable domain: DGGITQSPKYLFRKEGQNVTLSCEQNLNHDAMYWYRQDPGQGLRLIYYSQIVNDFQKGDIAEGYSVSREKKESFPLTVTSAQKNPTAFYLCASSFGRDVYEQFFGPGTRLTVL.

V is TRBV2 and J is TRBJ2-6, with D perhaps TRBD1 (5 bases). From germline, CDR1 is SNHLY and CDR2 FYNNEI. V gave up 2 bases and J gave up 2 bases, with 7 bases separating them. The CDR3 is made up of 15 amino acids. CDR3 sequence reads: CASSEQGPGANVLTF. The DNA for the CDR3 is TGTGCCAGCAGTGAACAGGGCCCTGGGGCCAACGTCCTGACTTTC. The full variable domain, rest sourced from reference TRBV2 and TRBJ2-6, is EPEVTQTPSHQVTQMGQEVILRCVPISNHLYFYWYRQILGQKVEFLVSFYNNEISEKSEIFDDQFSVERPDGSNFTLKIRSTKLEDSAMYFCASSEQGPGANVLTFGAGSRLTVL.

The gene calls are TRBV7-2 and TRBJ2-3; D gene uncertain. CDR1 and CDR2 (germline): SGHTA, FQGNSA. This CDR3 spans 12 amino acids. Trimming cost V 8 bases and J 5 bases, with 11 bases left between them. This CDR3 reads CASGLLRDTQYF. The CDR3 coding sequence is TGTGCCAGCGGCCTCTTGAGAGATACGCAGTATTTT. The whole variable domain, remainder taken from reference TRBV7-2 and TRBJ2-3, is GAGVSQSPSNKVTEKGKDVELRCDPISGHTALYWYRQSLGQGLEFLIYFQGNSAPDKSGLPSDRFSAERTGGSVSTLTIQRTQQEDSAVYLCASGLLRDTQYFGPGTRLTVL.

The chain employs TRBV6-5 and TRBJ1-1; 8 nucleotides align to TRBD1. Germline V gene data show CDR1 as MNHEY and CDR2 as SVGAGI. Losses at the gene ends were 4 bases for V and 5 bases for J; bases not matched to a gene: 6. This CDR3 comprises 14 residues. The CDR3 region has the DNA TGTGCCAGCAGTTCCGGACAGGGCTATACTGAAGCTTTCTTT. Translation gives CASSSGQGYTEAFF.

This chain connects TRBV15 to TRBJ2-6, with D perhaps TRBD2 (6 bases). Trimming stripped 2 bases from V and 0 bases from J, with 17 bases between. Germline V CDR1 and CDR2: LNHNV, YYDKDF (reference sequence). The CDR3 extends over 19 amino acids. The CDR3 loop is CATSRPPGSGLSGANVLTF. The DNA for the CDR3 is TGTGCCACCAGCAGACCTCCCGGGAGCGGACTCTCTGGGGCCAACGTCCTGACTTTC.

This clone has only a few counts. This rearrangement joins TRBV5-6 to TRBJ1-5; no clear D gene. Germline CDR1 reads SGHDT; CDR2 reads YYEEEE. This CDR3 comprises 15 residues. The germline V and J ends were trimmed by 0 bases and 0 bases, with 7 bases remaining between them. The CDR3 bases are TGTGCCAGCAGCTTGGCACTCTATAGCAATCAGCCCCAGCATTTT. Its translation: CASSLALYSNQPQHF.

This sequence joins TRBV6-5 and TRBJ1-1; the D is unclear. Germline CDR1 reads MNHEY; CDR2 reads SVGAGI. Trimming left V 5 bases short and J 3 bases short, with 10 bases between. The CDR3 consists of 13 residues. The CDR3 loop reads CASSRGLHTEAFF. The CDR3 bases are TGTGCCAGCAGTAGAGGACTCCACACTGAAGCTTTCTTT.

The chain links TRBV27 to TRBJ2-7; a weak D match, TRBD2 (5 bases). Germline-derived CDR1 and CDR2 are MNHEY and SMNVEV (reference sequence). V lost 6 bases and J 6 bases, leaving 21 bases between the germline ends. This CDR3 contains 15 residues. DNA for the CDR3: TGTGCCAGCAGCCTCGCTACCGAGGGAATGGGCGAGCAGTACTTC. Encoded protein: CASSLATEGMGEQYF.